A selection of T cell receptor beta chains follows, all from one sample in a study of cytomegalovirus exposure and HLA in healthy donors. Data came from immunoSEQ multiplex PCR; TCRdb stores just in-frame clones and leaves some out. Of 95,000 to 100,000 clones in the sample, approximately 85% were seen once. Input material: PBMCs. All receptors derive from a man younger than 40 in good health and CMV-seronegative. CDR3s include the opening cysteine and the closing phenylalanine or tryptophan. A D gene is named only where the DNA matches it firmly. Size is omitted from some rows. Given values are once, few, many or a class for expanded clones.

size,J,V,D,CDR3,DNA
.,TRBJ2-7,TRBV27,.,CASSLDRSYEQYF,TGTGCCAGCAGTTTAGACAGGTCCTACGAGCAGTACTTC
.,TRBJ1-2,TRBV21-1,.,CASSRPGNYGYTF,TGTGCCAGCAGCAGACCGGGGAACTATGGCTACACCTTC
.,TRBJ1-2,TRBV13,TRBD1,CASSLGTGGSHGYTF,TGTGCCAGCAGCTTAGGGACAGGGGGATCTCATGGCTACACCTTC
once,TRBJ2-1,TRBV14,TRBD2,CASSRGRLADGGNEQFF,TGTGCCAGCAGCCGGGGAAGACTAGCGGACGGAGGCAATGAGCAGTTCTTC
.,TRBJ2-1,TRBV6-1,TRBD2,CASTSGGQEQFF,TGTGCCAGCACTAGCGGGGGCCAAGAGCAGTTCTTC
.,TRBJ2-5,TRBV29-1,.,CSVQGRQQETQYF,TGCAGCGTCCAGGGGCGACAGCAAGAGACCCAGTACTTC
.,TRBJ2-3,TRBV28,TRBD1,CASSPHRGRVATDTQYF,TGTGCCAGCAGTCCTCACAGGGGTCGGGTGGCCACAGATACGCAGTATTTT
.,TRBJ2-5,TRBV6-6,.,CASSLGQTVGTQYF,TGTGCCAGCAGCCTGGGTCAGACTGTTGGGACCCAGTACTTC
.,TRBJ2-5,TRBV15,.,CATSRGEYQETQYF,TGTGCCACCAGCAGAGGGGAGTACCAAGAGACCCAGTACTTC
.,TRBJ2-3,TRBV4-3,.,CASSQDHAPSTDTQYF,TGCGCCAGCAGCCAAGATCATGCGCCTAGCACAGATACGCAGTATTTT
.,TRBJ2-1,TRBV11-2,TRBD1,CASSLLGQGIYNEQFF,TGTGCCAGCAGCTTACTAGGACAGGGCATCTACAATGAGCAGTTCTTC
.,TRBJ2-5,TRBV10-3,TRBD2,CAISESAGVGETQYF,TGTGCCATCAGTGAGTCAGCGGGAGTTGGAGAGACCCAGTACTTC
.,TRBJ2-7,TRBV10-3,TRBD2,CAINLGLAFEQYF,TGTGCCATCAACCTGGGACTAGCTTTTGAGCAGTACTTC
.,TRBJ1-1,TRBV6-5,.,CASRAITENTEAFF,TGTGCCAGCAGGGCAATTACCGAAAACACTGAAGCTTTCTTT
.,TRBJ2-6,TRBV6-1,.,CASRAGTSGANVLTF,TGTGCCAGCAGGGCGGGCACCTCTGGGGCCAACGTCCTGACTTTC
few,TRBJ2-3,TRBV6-4,TRBD2,CASSEAGEADTQYF,TGTGCCAGCAGTGAGGCGGGAGAGGCAGATACGCAGTATTTT
.,TRBJ2-5,TRBV13,TRBD1,CASSFTGAAQETQYF,TGTGCCAGCAGCTTTACAGGGGCAGCGCAAGAGACCCAGTACTTC
.,TRBJ2-7,TRBV6-1,TRBD2,CASSETSGAKQYF,TGTGCCAGCAGTGAAACGAGCGGGGCGAAGCAGTACTTC